Listed below are T cell receptor beta chains from one sample, sequenced in a study of cytomegalovirus exposure and HLA in healthy donors. Generated by immunoSEQ multiplex PCR, the TCRdb table keeps only in-frame clones and is missing some. Of 150,000 or so clones in the sample, about 70% are singletons; the top ten hold roughly 7.5%. Sequencing used PBMCs. The source is a male donor in good health and CMV-seronegative. Each CDR3 is given with its conserved first and last residue. Each record gives: clone size, J gene, D gene, V gene, CDR3 DNA, CDR3 protein. D genes are given only for firm matches. Part of the rows lack a size; the others show once, few, many or a class for expanded clones.

- | TRBJ1-2 | - | TRBV28 | TGTGCCAGCAGTTTCCCAGGGGCTAGTGGTTATGGCTACACCTTC | CASSFPGASGYGYTF
- | TRBJ2-5 | TRBD1 | TRBV9 | TGTGCCAGCAGCGAGGACCCAGGGGGCTTACAGACCCAGTACTTC | CASSEDPGGLQTQYF
- | TRBJ1-6 | - | TRBV11-2 | TGTGCCAGCAGCCCGAACAGGAATTCACCCCTCCACTTT | CASSPNRNSPLHF
- | TRBJ2-1 | - | TRBV30 | TGTGCCTGGAGCGGCCCCAGCGGGCCCAATAGTGAGCAGTTCTTC | CAWSGPSGPNSEQFF
few | TRBJ2-1 | TRBD2 | TRBV7-9 | TGTGCCAGCAGCTCCGGGACTAGCGGCCCAGAGCAGTTCTTC | CASSSGTSGPEQFF
few | TRBJ2-3 | TRBD1 | TRBV7-9 | TGTGCCAGCAGCTTGGGCAGGGGGCATGATACGCAGTATTTT | CASSLGRGHDTQYF
- | TRBJ1-3 | - | TRBV7-2 | TGTGCCAGCAGCCCCGCCGGACAGAAAACTGGAAACACCATATATTTT | CASSPAGQKTGNTIYF
- | TRBJ2-2 | - | TRBV28 | TGTGCCAGCAGGAGCCCAGTGAAGGGGAACGGGGAGCTGTTTTTT | CASRSPVKGNGELFF
- | TRBJ2-7 | TRBD2 | TRBV4-2 | TGTGCCAGCAGCCAATCCGGGGGGGCCTCGCGCGAGCAGTACTTC | CASSQSGGASREQYF
- | TRBJ1-5 | TRBD1 | TRBV4-3 | TGCGCCAGCAGCCAAGGGGCCGCCGGGACAGGGGGCGAGCCCCAGCATTTT | CASSQGAAGTGGEPQHF
- | TRBJ1-1 | - | TRBV14 | TGTGCCAGCAGTACTTCCCTGAACACTGAAGCTTTCTTT | CASSTSLNTEAFF